These T cell receptor beta chains were read from a single sample in a study of siplizumab effects on memory and regulatory T cells. The table came from immunoSEQ multiplex PCR; TCRdb's copy has only in-frame clones and leaves some out. The sample includes about 110,000 clones, around 92% seen only once; the top ten take 0.6% to 0.8%. Sequencing was done on a sample of Tregs sorted from blood. Receptors originate from a human donor in good health. The CDR3 runs from the conserved cysteine through the conserved F or W. D genes are given only for firm matches. Clone size is stated in some rows and not others, as once, few, many or a class when expanded.

size: .; D: .; V: TRBV6-5; J: TRBJ2-7; CDR3: CASSSIRRSSYEQYF; DNA: TGTGCCAGCAGTTCCATTAGACGTAGCTCCTACGAGCAGTACTTC
size: .; D: TRBD2; V: TRBV5-5; J: TRBJ2-1; CDR3: CASSIFGTTYNEQFF; DNA: TGTGCCAGCAGCATCTTCGGGACTACCTACAATGAGCAGTTCTTC
size: .; D: .; V: TRBV7-9; J: TRBJ2-7; CDR3: CASSWGGAYEQYF; DNA: TGTGCCAGCAGCTGGGGCGGAGCCTACGAGCAGTACTTC
size: .; D: TRBD2; V: TRBV5-1; J: TRBJ2-3; CDR3: CASRQGSSGRVTDTQYF; DNA: TGCGCCAGCAGACAGGGTAGTAGCGGGAGGGTAACAGATACGCAGTATTTT
size: .; D: .; V: TRBV5-5; J: TRBJ1-1; CDR3: CASSPLVWGMNTEAFF; DNA: TGTGCCAGCAGCCCACTAGTATGGGGGATGAACACTGAAGCTTTCTTT
size: .; D: .; V: TRBV19; J: TRBJ1-3; CDR3: CASRTEGNTIYF; DNA: TGTGCCAGTAGGACAGAAGGAAACACCATATATTTT
size: .; D: .; V: TRBV6-5; J: TRBJ2-7; CDR3: CASSPLPSYEQYF; DNA: TGTGCCAGCAGTCCCCTCCCTAGCTACGAGCAGTACTTC
size: .; D: TRBD1; V: TRBV27; J: TRBJ2-7; CDR3: CASRPADRGPLHEQYF; DNA: TGTGCCAGCAGGCCGGCCGACAGGGGACCTCTCCACGAGCAGTACTTC
size: once; D: .; V: TRBV11-3; J: TRBJ1-1; CDR3: CASSLQWNTEAFF; DNA: TGTGCCAGCAGCTTACAATGGAACACTGAAGCTTTCTTT
size: .; D: TRBD1; V: TRBV5-1; J: TRBJ1-6; CDR3: CASSLFRQGDSPLHF; DNA: TGCGCCAGCAGCTTGTTTAGACAGGGCGATTCACCCCTCCACTTT
size: .; D: .; V: TRBV5-6; J: TRBJ2-2; CDR3: CASSLIGLWNTGELFF; DNA: TGTGCCAGCAGCTTGATTGGGTTATGGAACACCGGGGAGCTGTTTTTT
size: .; D: TRBD1; V: TRBV11-3; J: TRBJ2-5; CDR3: CASSPGQAREETQYF; DNA: TGTGCCAGCAGCCCCGGACAGGCTAGAGAAGAGACCCAGTACTTC
size: .; D: TRBD1; V: TRBV4-1; J: TRBJ1-2; CDR3: CASSQARGQAAYGYTF; DNA: TGCGCCAGCAGCCAAGCCCGAGGACAGGCGGCTTATGGCTACACCTTC
size: .; D: TRBD1; V: TRBV27; J: TRBJ1-5; CDR3: CASGQAYNQPQHF; DNA: TGTGCCAGCGGACAGGCGTACAATCAGCCCCAGCATTTT
size: once; D: .; V: TRBV18; J: TRBJ1-2; CDR3: CASSPESGYGYTF; DNA: TGTGCCAGCTCACCAGAATCTGGCTATGGCTACACCTTC
size: .; D: .; V: TRBV25-1; J: TRBJ2-7; CDR3: CATQGQAYEQYF; DNA: TGTGCCACCCAGGGGCAGGCCTACGAGCAGTACTTC
size: .; D: .; V: TRBV7-9; J: TRBJ1-6; CDR3: CASSEDASNSPLHF; DNA: TGTGCCAGCAGCGAAGACGCCTCGAATTCACCCCTCCACTTT
size: .; D: .; V: TRBV5-6; J: TRBJ1-1; CDR3: CASSDTQGRAEAFF; DNA: TGTGCCAGCAGCGACACCCAGGGAAGGGCTGAAGCTTTCTTT